A selection of T cell receptor beta chains follows, all from one sample in a study of vaccination effects on CD4 cells after COVID-19. Their antigens are not known. This table comes from immunoSEQ multiplex PCR, and its TCRdb copy is limited to in-frame clones, with some not included. The profile shows 40,000 to 45,000 clones, around two thirds of them singletons. The material was CD4+ T cells from PBMCs cultured without peptide, obtained after COVID-19 vaccination. The origin of the receptors is a human donor who received a COVID-19 vaccine. Each CDR3 is given with its conserved first and last residue. The D gene is left open where the match is weak. For some rows the clone size is stated as once, few or many, or as a class when expanded; others skip it.

J: TRBJ2-3; size: NA; V: TRBV9; D: TRBD1; DNA: TGTGCCAGCAGCGTAGGTATCGGACAGGGAACAGATACGCAGTATTTT; CDR3: CASSVGIGQGTDTQYF
J: TRBJ2-1; size: NA; V: TRBV9; D: TRBD2; DNA: TGTGCCAGCAGCGTAGGGTCAGCGGGAGCCTACAATGAGCAGTTCTTC; CDR3: CASSVGSAGAYNEQFF
J: TRBJ2-1; size: once; V: TRBV10-2; D: TRBD1; DNA: TGCGCCAGTTCCGGGACAGGGAGCTCCTACAATGAGCAGTTCTTC; CDR3: CASSGTGSSYNEQFF
J: TRBJ1-2; size: few; V: TRBV6-5; D: TRBD1; DNA: TGTGCCAGCAGTTACGGCGGGACAGCCTATGGCTACACCTTC; CDR3: CASSYGGTAYGYTF
J: TRBJ1-4; size: NA; V: TRBV30; D: NA; DNA: TGTGCCTGGAGAGTCGGAAGGGCCCCTACGTGGTCCGAAAAACTGTTTTTT; CDR3: CAWRVGRAPTWSEKLFF
J: TRBJ2-1; size: NA; V: TRBV19; D: NA; DNA: TGTGCCAGTAGTATAGACCGGAGCTCCTACAATGAGCAGTTCTTC; CDR3: CASSIDRSSYNEQFF
J: TRBJ2-7; size: NA; V: TRBV25-1; D: TRBD1; DNA: TGTGCCAGCAGTGAATCCGTGGGGACAGGGGTTCTCTACGAGCAGTACTTC; CDR3: CASSESVGTGVLYEQYF
J: TRBJ2-7; size: once; V: TRBV2; D: NA; DNA: TGTGCCAGCCGGAGGGAATTTCTACGTCGCAGCGACGAGCAGTACTTC; CDR3: CASRREFLRRSDEQYF
J: TRBJ1-5; size: NA; V: TRBV6-5; D: NA; DNA: TGTGCCAGCAGTCCTATACCGTATCAGCCCCAGCATTTT; CDR3: CASSPIPYQPQHF
J: TRBJ2-5; size: NA; V: TRBV6-5; D: TRBD1; DNA: TGTGCCAGCAGTTACTCGGGACAGGGCCGGGAGACCCAGTACTTC; CDR3: CASSYSGQGRETQYF
J: TRBJ1-2; size: NA; V: TRBV5-1; D: TRBD1; DNA: TGCGCCAGCAGCGGACAGGCCTATGGCTACACCTTC; CDR3: CASSGQAYGYTF
J: TRBJ2-2; size: NA; V: TRBV4-1; D: TRBD1; DNA: TGCGCCAGCAGCACTCGACAGGGCCGCAAGCGGAACACCGGGGAGCTGTTTTTT; CDR3: CASSTRQGRKRNTGELFF
J: TRBJ2-1; size: NA; V: TRBV4-2; D: TRBD2; DNA: TGTGCCAGCAGCCATGGAATTGGGGCTAGCGGGAGTAATGAGCAGTTCTTC; CDR3: CASSHGIGASGSNEQFF
J: TRBJ2-2; size: NA; V: TRBV19; D: TRBD1; DNA: TGTGCCAGTAGTATTTTCGGACAGGGGAATCCCGGGGAGCTGTTTTTT; CDR3: CASSIFGQGNPGELFF
J: TRBJ2-2; size: few; V: TRBV25-1; D: NA; DNA: TGTGCCAGCACCGAGCCCCCCGCAGGACCCACCGGGGAGCTGTTTTTT; CDR3: CASTEPPAGPTGELFF
J: TRBJ1-2; size: few; V: TRBV5-4; D: NA; DNA: TGTGCCAGCAGCTCGGTCAGGGACTATGGCTACACCTTC; CDR3: CASSSVRDYGYTF
J: TRBJ2-7; size: NA; V: TRBV2; D: NA; DNA: TGTGCCAGCAGTGTATGGGGTCTCCTCTCCGAGCAGTACTTC; CDR3: CASSVWGLLSEQYF
J: TRBJ2-2; size: NA; V: TRBV6-5; D: TRBD1; DNA: TGTGCCAGCAGTTCCAGGGGGTTACGGAACACCGGGGAGCTGTTTTTT; CDR3: CASSSRGLRNTGELFF
J: TRBJ2-2; size: NA; V: TRBV13; D: NA; DNA: TGTGCCAGCAGCCCCCCCGGTCAGGGGACGACCGGGGAGCTGTTTTTT; CDR3: CASSPPGQGTTGELFF
J: TRBJ1-3; size: NA; V: TRBV10-3; D: NA; DNA: TGTGCCAGCTCAGGTGGGCGGGGGACCTCTGGAAACACCATATATTTT; CDR3: CASSGGRGTSGNTIYF
J: TRBJ1-2; size: NA; V: TRBV2; D: NA; DNA: TGTGCCAGCAGGCAGGGGAAAATCTATGGCTACACCTTC; CDR3: CASRQGKIYGYTF
J: TRBJ1-2; size: NA; V: TRBV19; D: NA; DNA: TGTGCCAATTTCCCCAAGGGGCCTCACTACACCTTC; CDR3: CANFPKGPHYTF
J: TRBJ1-2; size: NA; V: TRBV18; D: NA; DNA: TGTGCCAGCTCACCACAGTTTAATGAAGCTAACTATGGCTACACCTTC; CDR3: CASSPQFNEANYGYTF
J: TRBJ1-4; size: NA; V: TRBV27; D: NA; DNA: TGTGCCAGCAGTTCCCCTTTTAATGAAAAACTGTTTTTT; CDR3: CASSSPFNEKLFF